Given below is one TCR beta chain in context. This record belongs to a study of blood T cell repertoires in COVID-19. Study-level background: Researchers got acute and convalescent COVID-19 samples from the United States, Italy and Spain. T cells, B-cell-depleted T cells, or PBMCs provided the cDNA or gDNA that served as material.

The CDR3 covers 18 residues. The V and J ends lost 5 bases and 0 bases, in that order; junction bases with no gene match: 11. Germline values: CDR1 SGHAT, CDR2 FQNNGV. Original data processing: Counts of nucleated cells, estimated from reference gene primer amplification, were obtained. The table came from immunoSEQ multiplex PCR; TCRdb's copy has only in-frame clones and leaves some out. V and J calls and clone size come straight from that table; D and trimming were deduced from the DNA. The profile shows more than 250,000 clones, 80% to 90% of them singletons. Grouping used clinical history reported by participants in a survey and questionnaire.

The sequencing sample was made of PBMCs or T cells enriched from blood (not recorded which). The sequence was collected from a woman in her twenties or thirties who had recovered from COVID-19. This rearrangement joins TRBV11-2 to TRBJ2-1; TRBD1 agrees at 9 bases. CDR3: CASSQYRRDRASYNEQFF. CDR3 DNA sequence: TGTGCCAGCAGCCAGTACAGGCGGGACAGGGCCTCCTACAATGAGCAGTTCTTC.